This TCR beta chain was identified in a study of blood T cell repertoires in COVID-19. Study at large: Acute and convalescent COVID-19 samples came from the United States, Italy and Spain. Sources were T cells, B-cell-depleted T cells, or PBMCs; the material itself was cDNA or gDNA.

Source study methods: For nucleated cells, counts were estimated from reference gene primer amplification. Using immunoSEQ multiplex PCR, the repertoire was profiled, and TCRdb retains in-frame clones only, with some absent. D and trimming were read from the DNA, whereas the V and J calls and clone size are those reported in that table. The sample has fewer than 80,000 clones, 88% seen once; the top ten hold about a fifth. Trimming removed 5 bases from V and 5 bases from J, with 9 bases in between. The CDR3 spans 12 residues. Germline assignment: CDR1 SEHNR and CDR2 FQNEAQ (reference sequence). The specimen was peripheral blood. The V call is TRBV7-9, the J call TRBJ2-5, with D perhaps TRBD1 (6 bases). This clonotype was sampled from a woman aged 50 to 60 with active or convalescent COVID-19. The CDR3 DNA follows: TGTGCCAGCAGCAACAGGGTTGAGACCCAGTACTTC. Translated: CASSNRVETQYF.